Listed here are 32 T cell receptor beta chains from one sample, sequenced in a study of shared clonotypes between healthy human individuals. Generated by immunoSEQ multiplex PCR, the TCRdb table keeps only in-frame clones and is missing some. This table holds about 1.5 million clones, around 98% found once. The sample comprised naive CD4+ T cells sorted from blood. Indicated subset: CD45RA+ positively selected. The source of these receptors is a man aged 30-40 years in good health.

The rearrangement links TRBV7-9 to TRBJ2-7; 8 nucleotides line up with TRBD1. Germline V gives CDR1 SEHNR, CDR2 FQNEAQ (reference sequence). The CDR3 loop spans 15 amino acids. The junction had 6 bases not matched to a gene; V was cut back by 2 bases and J by 3 bases. CDR3 region: CASSLKGTGFYEQYF. CDR3 in DNA: TGTGCCAGCAGCTTAAAGGGGACAGGTTTCTACGAGCAGTACTTC.

This chain connects TRBV7-8 to TRBJ2-7; D not resolved. Germline CDR1 SGHVS, CDR2 FQNEAQ. V was cut by 1 base and J by 3 bases, with 19 bases left in between. The CDR3 spans 17 residues. The CDR3 is CASSLEVGGVGYYEQYF. The CDR3 DNA reads as TGTGCCAGCAGCTTAGAGGTGGGTGGGGTGGGCTACTACGAGCAGTACTTC.

This clone was observed once. The chain combines TRBV5-6 with TRBJ1-5, with D hard to call. The CDR3 consists of 16 residues. V was pared by 2 bases and J by 7 bases, with 19 bases between. The germline V gene encodes CDR1 SGHDT and CDR2 YYEEEE. For the CDR3, the DNA is TGTGCCAGCAGCTTTTCTTCGATCTCACCGAGGCAGCCCCAGCATTTT. Its translation: CASSFSSISPRQPQHF.

V usage is TRBV6-1 and J usage is TRBJ2-1; D gene unclear. Trimming cost V 1 base and J 3 bases, with 13 bases left between them. In germline, CDR1 is MNHNS, CDR2 SASEGT. The length of the CDR3 is 16 residues. CDR3 DNA sequence: TGTGCCAGCAGTGAAGAAGCTTTCCACCTCTACAATGAGCAGTTCTTC. This encodes CASSEEAFHLYNEQFF.

As regards this clone: Distinct nucleotide sequences in the sample also encode this CDR3. J is TRBJ2-1 and V is TRBV27, with no clear D. V lost 5 bases and J lost 4, with 3 bases in between. Germline V CDR1 and CDR2: MNHEY, SMNVEV (reference sequence). The CDR3 runs 11 residues. The CDR3 is CASSRYNEQFF. DNA for the CDR3: TGTGCCAGCAGTAGGTACAATGAGCAGTTCTTC.

The V call is TRBV29-1, the J call TRBJ2-7; 8 bases align to TRBD1. The V gene end was trimmed by 7 bases and the J gene end by 7 bases; junction bases not matched to a gene: 9. Looked up from germline, CDR1 is SQVTM and CDR2 is ANQGSEA. There are 12 residues in the CDR3. The DNA of the CDR3 is TGCAGCGCTGGGCAGGGGGCTCGGGAGCAGTACTTC. The encoded protein is CSAGQGAREQYF.

CDR3 nucleotide sequence: TGCGCCAGCAGCTTGGTGGCAACCAATGAGCAGTTCTTC. Its translation: CASSLVATNEQFF. The V gene is TRBV5-1, the J gene TRBJ2-1; D remains ambiguous. Germline CDR1 and CDR2: SGHRS and YFSETQ. The CDR3 extends over 13 amino acids. V was trimmed by 0 bases and J by 6 bases, leaving 7 bases between them.

V and J are TRBV5-1 and TRBJ2-2, with D possibly TRBD2 on 5 matching bases. The length of the CDR3 is 17 residues. Germline V gene sequence: CDR1 SGHRS, CDR2 YFSETQ. V was pared by 4 bases and J by 1 base, with 17 bases between. CDR3 DNA sequence: TGCGCCAGCAGCCCGCGGAGTACACGGGGGAACACCGGGGAGCTGTTTTTT. Translating it yields CASSPRSTRGNTGELFF.

J is TRBJ2-7 and V is TRBV2, with 9 bases lining up with TRBD2. The CDR3 spans 15 residues. Germline V gene data show CDR1 as SNHLY and CDR2 as FYNNEI. Trimming took 5 bases from V and 6 from J; bases not matched to a gene: 11. CDR3 amino acids: CASSQSSGRGSEQYF. For the CDR3, the DNA is TGTGCCAGCAGTCAGAGTAGCGGGAGAGGATCCGAGCAGTACTTC.

The genes are TRBV9 and TRBJ2-1; 14 bases are shared with TRBD2. This CDR3 region has 16 residues. Germline V gene sequence: CDR1 SGDLS, CDR2 YYNGEE. V lost 0 bases, J lost 6 bases, and 2 bases stayed unmatched. CDR3 in DNA: TGTGCCAGCAGCGTAGAGGGACTAGCGGGAGCCAATGAGCAGTTCTTC. Its translation: CASSVEGLAGANEQFF.

The rearrangement links TRBV7-8 to TRBJ2-1; maybe TRBD1 (5 bases). Trimming removed 5 bases at V and 9 bases at J, with 17 bases between. CDR3 size: 14 residues. The germline gives CDR1 SGHVS, CDR2 FQNEAQ. As DNA, the CDR3 is TGTGCCAGCAGCCCCCTGACAGAAAGGGGTGAGCAGTTCTTC. Translating it yields CASSPLTERGEQFF. Based on the CDR3 plus reference TRBV7-8 and TRBJ2-1, the full variable domain is GAGVSQSPRYKVAKRGQDVALRCDPISGHVSLFWYQQALGQGPEFLTYFQNEAQLDKSGLPSDRFFAERPEGSVSTLKIQRTQQEDSAVYLCASSPLTERGEQFFGPGTRLTVL.

V usage is TRBV9 and J usage is TRBJ2-1; possibly TRBD1 or TRBD2 for D (6 bases each). The CDR3 extends over 13 amino acids. Germline-derived CDR1 and CDR2 are SGDLS and YYNGEE. V lost 0 bases to trimming and J lost 8 bases, with 9 bases between them. CDR3 in amino acids: CASSVARGDEQFF. In DNA form, the CDR3 reads TGTGCCAGCAGCGTAGCAAGGGGGGATGAGCAGTTCTTC.

This clone has just one count. This chain joins TRBV5-1 and TRBJ2-5; no reliable D call. The CDR3 loop spans 14 amino acids. The germline CDR1 and CDR2 sequences are SGHRS and YFSETQ. V lost 4 bases and J lost 1, with 11 bases in between. As DNA, the CDR3 is TGCGCCAGCAGCCTCAGCGCCAGCCAAGAGACCCAGTACTTC. Its protein product is CASSLSASQETQYF.

The J gene is TRBJ2-2, the V gene TRBV4-2; D is uncertain. The V end lost 0 bases, the J end lost 0 bases, and 11 bases lay between the germline ends. Germline V gene data show CDR1 as LGHNA and CDR2 as YNFKEQ. The CDR3 has 17 residues. The CDR3 loop reads CASSQDPYSANTGELFF. DNA of the CDR3: TGTGCCAGCAGCCAAGATCCTTACAGTGCGAACACCGGGGAGCTGTTTTTT.

The J gene is TRBJ2-3, the V gene TRBV11-2, with D possibly TRBD2 on 5 matching bases. The CDR3 totals 14 residues. Germline assignment: CDR1 SGHAT and CDR2 FQNNGV. Trimming pared 4 bases from V and 0 bases from J, leaving 8 bases between. Here the CDR3 reads CASSSGFSTDTQYF. The CDR3 region has the DNA TGTGCCAGCAGCTCGGGGTTTAGCACAGATACGCAGTATTTT.

The CDR3: CASSPPGLRTYEQYF. CDR3 sequence (DNA): TGTGCCAGCAGTCCCCCCGGGTTAAGAACCTACGAGCAGTACTTC. The gene calls are TRBV28 and TRBJ2-7, with unresolved D. CDR3 length: 15 amino acids. Germline V gene sequence: CDR1 MDHEN, CDR2 SYDVKM. Trimming left V 5 bases short and J 2 bases short, with 16 bases between. Together with reference TRBV28 and TRBJ2-7, the CDR3 gives the full variable domain: DVKVTQSSRYLVKRTGEKVFLECVQDMDHENMFWYRQDPGLGLRLIYFSYDVKMKEKGDIPEGYSVSREKKERFSLILESASTNQTSMYLCASSPPGLRTYEQYFGPGTRLTVT.

As regards this clone: Additional DNA sequences in this sample encode the identical CDR3. The CDR3 region has the DNA TGTGCCAGCAGAACAGGGAATCAGCCCCAGCATTTT. Translated: CASRTGNQPQHF. The chain carries TRBV27 and TRBJ1-5; D possibly corresponds to TRBD1 (6 bases). This CDR3 contains 12 residues. V lost 6 bases and J 4 bases, leaving 7 bases between the germline ends. The germline CDR1 and CDR2 sequences are MNHEY and SMNVEV (reference sequence).

The chain uses TRBV5-1 and TRBJ2-5, with D hard to call. In germline, CDR1 is SGHRS, CDR2 YFSETQ. With 6 bases removed from V and 2 bases from J, the gap between germline ends came to 11 bases. The CDR3 is made up of 13 amino acids. For the CDR3, the DNA is TGCGCCAGCACCCCTGGTCCTCAAGAGACCCAGTACTTC. Amino acids: CASTPGPQETQYF.

The V call is TRBV11-3, the J call TRBJ2-3; no clear D. Germline V gives CDR1 SGHNT, CDR2 YENEEA. CDR3 length: 14 amino acids. Between the trimmed V and J ends, which lost 0 bases and 4 bases, there was a span of 8 bases. The CDR3 sequence: CASSLDSRADTQYF. The CDR3 coding sequence is TGTGCCAGCAGCTTAGATTCTAGAGCAGATACGCAGTATTTT.

The J gene is TRBJ2-2, the V gene TRBV7-9; D may be TRBD1 (6 bases). The ends were cut back, 5 bases at V and 4 bases at J, with 17 bases in the middle. The germline CDR1 and CDR2 sequences are SEHNR and FQNEAQ (reference sequence). CDR3 length equals 16 residues. The CDR3 coding sequence is TGTGCCAGCAGCCCTTTACAGGGTGGTAGCACCGGGGAGCTGTTTTTT. Translating it yields CASSPLQGGSTGELFF.

The chain joins TRBV9 to TRBJ2-3, with D perhaps TRBD1 (6 bases). Germline V gives CDR1 SGDLS, CDR2 YYNGEE. Between the trimmed V and J ends, which lost 2 bases and 2 bases, there was a span of 15 bases. This CDR3 has 16 residues. DNA of the CDR3: TGTGCCAGCAGCGTCTCAGGACAGTTGATCACAGATACGCAGTATTTT. This translates into CASSVSGQLITDTQYF.

Points on this clone: Other nucleotide sequences in the sample specify the same CDR3. The V gene is TRBV29-1, the J gene TRBJ2-1; either TRBD1 or TRBD2 may fit D (5 bases each). V was shortened by 4 bases and J by 3 bases, with 10 bases between the two germline ends. Germline V gives CDR1 SQVTM, CDR2 ANQGSEA. The CDR3 contains 13 residues. This chain's CDR3 is CSVVWGSYNEQFF. The CDR3 DNA sequence: TGCAGCGTTGTTTGGGGGAGCTACAATGAGCAGTTCTTC.

The V call is TRBV19, the J call TRBJ1-2; D might be TRBD1 (5 bases). Trimming took off 4 bases at V and 6 bases at J, with 18 bases between the two ends. Germline V gene sequence: CDR1 LNHDA, CDR2 SQIVND (reference sequence). CDR3 length: 15 residues. The CDR3 DNA reads as TGTGCCAGTAGTAGGACCTCAGGGATGCGGGATGGCTACACCTTC. Its protein is CASSRTSGMRDGYTF.

The CDR3 is CASAAVGLLSGANVLTF. DNA for the CDR3: TGTGCCAGCGCCGCGGTGGGTCTACTCTCTGGGGCCAACGTCCTGACTTTC. The chain has TRBV7-8 and TRBJ2-6; no firm D call. This CDR3 has 17 amino acids. Trimming removed 8 bases from V and 0 bases from J, with 17 bases in between. Per the germline V gene, CDR1 is SGHVS and CDR2 is FQNEAQ.

The chain recombines TRBV18 with TRBJ2-3; 11 bases are shared with TRBD1. CDR3 length equals 19 residues. Germline V CDR1 and CDR2: KGHSH, LQKENI. V shed 1 base and J 3 bases; nucleotides not matched to a gene: 12. CDR3 in amino acids: CASSPLGTGGKRQTDTQYF. The CDR3 DNA reads TGTGCCAGCTCACCACTGGGGACAGGGGGGAAGCGGCAAACAGATACGCAGTATTTT.

The chain combines TRBV7-2 with TRBJ2-3; 7 bases are a match to TRBD2. After removal of 3 bases from V and 8 bases from J, the junction contained 8 bases not matched to a gene. The CDR3 sequence is 14 residues long. Germline V gene sequence: CDR1 SGHTA, CDR2 FQGNSA. The CDR3 DNA reads TGTGCCAGCAGCTTGCGTCGGGAGGCCCCTACGCAGTATTTT. Encoded protein: CASSLRREAPTQYF. Combining the CDR3 with reference TRBV7-2 and TRBJ2-3 gives the whole variable domain GAGVSQSPSNKVTEKGKDVELRCDPISGHTALYWYRQSLGQGLEFLIYFQGNSAPDKSGLPSDRFSAERTGGSVSTLTIQRTQQEDSAVYLCASSLRREAPTQYFGPGTRLTVL.

The CDR3 is CASSSTRQASDEKLFF. The DNA of the CDR3 is TGTGCCAGCTCATCTACTAGACAGGCCTCGGATGAAAAACTGTTTTTT. The rearrangement joins TRBV18 to TRBJ1-4; D may be TRBD1 (6 bases). Trimming removed 5 bases from V and 6 bases from J, with 19 bases in between. Germline V gives CDR1 KGHSH, CDR2 LQKENI. This CDR3 has 16 residues.

This chain uses TRBV18 with TRBJ2-7, with a possible D match to TRBD1 (6 bases). This CDR3 has 15 residues. V gave up 4 bases and J gave up 1 base, with 14 bases separating them. The germline V gene has CDR1 KGHSH and CDR2 LQKENI. For the CDR3, the DNA is TGTGCCAGCTCACTTTCGGACAGCGTTTCCTACGAGCAGTACTTC. Protein sequence: CASSLSDSVSYEQYF. Full variable domain (remainder filled in from reference TRBV18 and TRBJ2-7): NAGVMQNPRHLVRRRGQEARLRCSPMKGHSHVYWYRQLPEEGLKFMVYLQKENIIDESGMPKERFSAEFPKEGPSILRIQQVVRGDSAAYFCASSLSDSVSYEQYFGPGTRLTVT.

V and J are TRBV7-9 and TRBJ1-5; D perhaps matches TRBD1 (5 bases). The V and J ends lost 1 base and 1 base respectively, with 11 bases between them. CDR3 length: 16 residues. Germline V gene data show CDR1 as SEHNR and CDR2 as FQNEAQ (reference sequence). CDR3 bases: TGTGCCAGCAGCTTAGGGATAGGGACGAGCAATCAGCCCCAGCATTTT. This gives the protein CASSLGIGTSNQPQHF.

This clone was observed once. This chain links TRBV27 with TRBJ2-3; 9 positions match TRBD2. The CDR3 spans 16 residues. Germline V gives CDR1 MNHEY, CDR2 SMNVEV (reference sequence). Losses at the gene ends were 4 bases for V and 5 bases for J; bases not matched to a gene: 10. CDR3 sequence reads: CASSSRTSEARDTQYF. The DNA for the CDR3 is TGTGCCAGCAGTTCCCGGACTAGCGAGGCGAGAGATACGCAGTATTTT.

The J gene is TRBJ2-1, the V gene TRBV7-3, with 10 bases fitting TRBD1. Losses at the gene ends were 2 bases for V and 8 bases for J; bases not matched to a gene: 9. Germline V gene data show CDR1 as SGHTA and CDR2 as FQGTGA. The CDR3 has 16 residues. CDR3 loop: CASSLRFDRGRDEQFF. The DNA of the CDR3 is TGTGCCAGCAGCTTACGTTTCGACAGGGGGCGCGATGAGCAGTTCTTC.

This clone is a singleton in its sample. The chain recombines TRBV6-5 with TRBJ2-1; D perhaps matches TRBD1 (6 bases). Trimming stripped 6 bases from V and 6 bases from J, with 15 bases between. CDR3 length: 14 amino acids. From germline, CDR1 is MNHEY and CDR2 SVGAGI. CDR3 bases: TGTGCCAGCAGGGAACAGGGAAGGGGCAATGAGCAGTTCTTC. Translation gives CASREQGRGNEQFF.